This TCR beta chain came from a study of CD8 T cells in Susac syndrome. V was shortened by 5 bases and J by 2 bases, with 12 bases between the two germline ends. This CDR3 has 14 amino acids. Per germline, CDR1 SGHTA and CDR2 FQGTGA. With random hexamers, reverse transcription was performed on 0.5 to 1 ug of RNA. One entry per CDR3 protein, called by TCRdb with MiXCR from the immunoSEQ multiplex PCR reads. The sample lists about 130,000 distinct CDR3 sequences; more than 75% were seen once. The TEMRA cells underwent FACS enrichment, while the CD8+ and CD4+ T cells underwent negative isolation. The TCR was taken from a human donor with multiple sclerosis. What was sequenced was CD8+ T cells from PBMCs. This chain uses TRBV7-3 with TRBJ1-1; D not certain. The CDR3 region has the DNA TGTGCCAGCAGCGTCGACGGGAGCAACACTGAAGCTTTCTTT. As protein: CASSVDGSNTEAFF.